Reported below is one T cell receptor beta chain. Its specificity is unknown. The data belong to a study of PD-1 blockade in classical Hodgkin lymphoma. Germline-derived CDR1 and CDR2 are SEHNR and FQNEAQ (reference sequence). The CDR3 sequence is 17 residues long. V lost 2 bases, J lost 3 bases, and 16 bases lay in between. Indicated time point: cycle 4 day 1 (C4D1), after about 6 weeks of nivolumab. Every single patient, without exception, relapsed after autologous stem cell transplantation, and brentuximab vedotin exposure varied. Broader study findings: In newly diagnosed patients, baseline TCR diversity was reportedly below that of healthy donors.

Repertoires were generated with immunoSEQ multiplex PCR, while TCRdb's copy carries only in-frame clones and drops some. The sample carries under 40,000 clones, 81% recorded once. The sequences come from peripheral blood mononuclear cells (PBMCs), collected before the fourth cycle of nivolumab. This chain uses TRBV7-9 with TRBJ2-2; D is possibly TRBD1 (6 bases). This clonotype originated in a human donor with classical Hodgkin lymphoma. The CDR3 coding sequence is TGTGCCAGCAGCTTAAGCCTACAGGGATGGGACACCGGGGAGCTGTTTTTT. Translated, it gives CASSLSLQGWDTGELFF. The full variable domain, with the rest looked up from reference TRBV7-9 and TRBJ2-2, is DTGVSQNPRHKITKRGQNVTFRCDPISEHNRLYWYRQTLGQGPEFLTYFQNEAQLEKSRLLSDRFSAERPKGSFSTLEIQRTEQGDSAMYLCASSLSLQGWDTGELFFGEGSRLTVL.